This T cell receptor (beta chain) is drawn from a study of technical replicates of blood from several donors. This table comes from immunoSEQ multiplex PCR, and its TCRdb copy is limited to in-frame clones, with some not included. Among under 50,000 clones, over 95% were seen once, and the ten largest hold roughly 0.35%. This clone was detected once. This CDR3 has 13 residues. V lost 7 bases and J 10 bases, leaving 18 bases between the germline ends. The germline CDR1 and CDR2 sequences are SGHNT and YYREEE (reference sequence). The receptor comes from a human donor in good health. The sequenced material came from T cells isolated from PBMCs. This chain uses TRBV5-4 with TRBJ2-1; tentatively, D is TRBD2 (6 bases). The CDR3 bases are TGTGCCAGCTCACCGGGACTTGGAGGGGAGCAGTTCTTC. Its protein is CASSPGLGGEQFF.